The 27 T cell receptor beta chains in this list originate from one sample, sequenced in a study of PD-1 blockade in classical Hodgkin lymphoma. Clones were sequenced by immunoSEQ multiplex PCR, and TCRdb holds only the in-frame ones, with some missing. The table includes roughly 70,000 clones, over 90% detected once. Time point in this sample: newly diagnosed, previously untreated cHL patient sample. The sequenced sample was peripheral blood mononuclear cells (PBMCs). Every receptor here comes from a human donor with classical Hodgkin lymphoma.

CDR3 residues: CASSRTSGINEQFF. CDR3 coding DNA: TGTGCCAGCTCGCGGACTAGCGGGATCAATGAGCAGTTCTTC. The chain recombines TRBV7-9 with TRBJ2-1, with TRBD2 matching 12 bases. CDR3 length equals 14 residues. The germline V gene has CDR1 SEHNR and CDR2 FQNEAQ (reference sequence). With V trimmed by 8 bases and J by 6 bases, 5 bases remained unmatched.

The chain links TRBV7-2 to TRBJ2-1; D is tentatively TRBD1 or TRBD2 (5 bases each). The CDR3 is 16 amino acids. The ends were cut back, 1 base at V and 0 bases at J, with 10 bases in the middle. Germline V gene data show CDR1 as SGHTA and CDR2 as FQGNSA. The CDR3 protein is CASSLGGTRSYNEQFF. Here the CDR3 DNA reads TGTGCCAGCAGCTTAGGGGGGACCCGCTCCTACAATGAGCAGTTCTTC.

The chain is built from TRBV21-1 and TRBJ2-7; TRBD2, the table's D call, was not compared with the DNA. TRBV21-1 counts as a pseudogene. The length of the CDR3 is 14 residues. Here the CDR3 reads CASSHREVDCEQYF. CDR3 sequence (DNA): TGTGCCAGCAGCCACCGGGAGGTAGACTGCGAGCAGTACTTC.

The chain combines TRBV9 with TRBJ2-7; D is possibly TRBD2 (6 bases). The germline V gene encodes CDR1 SGDLS and CDR2 YYNGEE. Trimming removed 6 bases from V and 0 bases from J, with 19 bases in between. The CDR3 length is 16 residues. The CDR3 reads CASITIAEWVSYEQYF. The CDR3, as DNA: TGTGCCAGCATCACAATAGCGGAGTGGGTCTCCTACGAGCAGTACTTC.

CDR3 bases: TGCGCCAGCAGCTTGGGACATCGGAACACTGAAGCTTTCTTT. Translating it yields CASSLGHRNTEAFF. The chain has TRBV5-1 and TRBJ1-1, with D uncertain. This CDR3 region has 14 residues. Germline-derived CDR1 and CDR2 are SGHRS and YFSETQ. The V and J ends lost 0 bases and 1 base respectively, with 7 bases between them.

This rearrangement joins TRBV5-1 to TRBJ2-1; 7 nucleotides align to TRBD2. CDR1 and CDR2 from the germline V gene are SGHRS and YFSETQ. The CDR3 contains 16 residues. V dropped 3 bases and J dropped 2; count of bases not matched to a gene: 8. The chain's CDR3 is CASSSNGGTAYNEQFF. The CDR3 nucleotides are TGCGCCAGCAGCTCTAACGGGGGGACCGCCTACAATGAGCAGTTCTTC.

V is TRBV28 and J is TRBJ1-2, with a weak D call TRBD1 (6 bases). With 6 bases removed from V and 1 base from J, the gap between germline ends came to 9 bases. The length of the CDR3 is 13 residues. The germline gives CDR1 MDHEN, CDR2 SYDVKM. Written as DNA, the CDR3 is TGTGCCAGCAGACAGGGCCTTAACTATGGCTACACCTTC. Its translation: CASRQGLNYGYTF.

The gene calls are TRBV19 and TRBJ2-2; 7 nucleotides align to TRBD1. With 8 bases clipped from V and 4 bases from J, the junction kept 13 bases outside the gene matches. This CDR3 contains 16 residues. Per the germline V gene, CDR1 is LNHDA and CDR2 is SQIVND (reference sequence). The CDR3 DNA is TGTGCCAGTCGTAAGTCCTTCGCAGGGGGCACCGGGGAGCTGTTTTTT. It is translated as CASRKSFAGGTGELFF. Full variable domain (outside the CDR3, taken from reference TRBV19 and TRBJ2-2): DGGITQSPKYLFRKEGQNVTLSCEQNLNHDAMYWYRQDPGQGLRLIYYSQIVNDFQKGDIAEGYSVSREKKESFPLTVTSAQKNPTAFYLCASRKSFAGGTGELFFGEGSRLTVL.

The chain uses TRBV28 and TRBJ2-3; D may match TRBD1 or TRBD2 (6 bases each). Trimming left V 5 bases short and J 2 bases short, with 14 bases between. Germline V CDR1 and CDR2: MDHEN, SYDVKM. The CDR3 consists of 15 residues. Here the CDR3 reads CASSRAGQHTDTQYF. CDR3 in DNA: TGTGCCAGCAGTAGGGCGGGACAACACACAGATACGCAGTATTTT.

The chain is built from TRBV7-2 and TRBJ1-3; the D is unclear. Germline CDR1 reads SGHTA; CDR2 reads FQGNSA. This CDR3 has 15 amino acids. The V end was cut by 6 bases, the J end by 0 bases, with 12 bases between. The CDR3 coding sequence is TGTGCCAGCAGGCTACAAACGAGCTCTGGAAACACCATATATTTT. It translates to CASRLQTSSGNTIYF.

This rearrangement joins TRBV5-1 to TRBJ2-7; D call uncertain. Trimming took 7 bases from V and 1 from J, leaving 15 bases between them. The CDR3 length is 14 residues. CDR1 and CDR2 (germline): SGHRS, YFSETQ. This CDR3 reads CASSSYQNSYEQYF. The CDR3 DNA sequence: TGCGCCAGCTCATCGTATCAGAATTCCTACGAGCAGTACTTC.

V usage is TRBV2 and J usage is TRBJ2-3; D gene uncertain. The CDR3 runs to 16 residues. Between the trimmed V and J ends, which lost 5 bases and 0 bases, there was a span of 15 bases. Germline CDR1 reads SNHLY; CDR2 reads FYNNEI. The CDR3 here is CASSFETTSSTDTQYF. CDR3 sequence (DNA): TGTGCCAGCAGTTTTGAAACAACTTCTAGCACAGATACGCAGTATTTT.

The rearrangement links TRBV9 to TRBJ2-5; perhaps TRBD2 as D (5 bases). Trimming took 0 bases from V and 2 from J, leaving 5 bases between them. Germline CDR1 SGDLS, CDR2 YYNGEE. The CDR3 is 13 amino acids. The CDR3 is CASSVGGQETQYF. As DNA, the CDR3 is TGTGCCAGCAGCGTAGGCGGGCAAGAGACCCAGTACTTC.

This clone appeared a single time. V gene TRBV11-2 combines with J gene TRBJ2-7; 11 nucleotides line up with TRBD2. CDR3 length equals 16 residues. Germline CDR1 reads SGHAT; CDR2 reads FQNNGV. Trimming took 1 base from V and 0 from J; bases not matched to a gene: 2. The DNA for the CDR3 is TGTGCCAGCAGCTTAGCCGGGACTAGCGGCTCCTACGAGCAGTACTTC. It is translated as CASSLAGTSGSYEQYF.

The rearrangement joins TRBV6-1 to TRBJ1-1; D is undetermined. Germline V gene lookup returns CDR1 MNHNS and CDR2 SASEGT. Between the trimmed V and J ends, which lost 3 bases and 3 bases, there was a span of 11 bases. This CDR3 region has 14 residues. In DNA form, the CDR3 reads TGTGCCAGCAGTGAGAACAAGCTGTACACTGAAGCTTTCTTT. Amino acid sequence: CASSENKLYTEAFF.

The chain links TRBV9 to TRBJ1-2, with TRBD1 matching over 7 bases. This CDR3 is built from 15 residues. The trim removed 6 bases at V and 1 base at J, leaving 9 bases unmatched. Germline lookup yields CDR1 SGDLS and CDR2 YYNGEE. The CDR3 DNA is TGTGCCAGCACCACGGGACAGCGCAGTAACTATGGCTACACCTTC. As protein: CASTTGQRSNYGYTF.

The chain uses TRBV6-5 and TRBJ2-2; D is unclear. Germline V gives CDR1 MNHEY, CDR2 SVGAGI. CDR3 length: 13 residues. The V end lost 7 bases, the J end lost 4 bases, and 10 bases lay between the germline ends. The CDR3 spells CASTRTVTGELFF. The CDR3 region has the DNA TGTGCCAGCACCCGAACTGTCACCGGGGAGCTGTTTTTT.

V is TRBV19 and J is TRBJ2-5; D may be TRBD1 or TRBD2 (5 bases each). CDR3 length equals 15 residues. Germline V gene sequence: CDR1 LNHDA, CDR2 SQIVND (reference sequence). The V end was cut by 3 bases, the J end by 3 bases, with 14 bases between. The CDR3 coding sequence is TGTGCCAGTAGTATGGTCGGGGCAGGAAAAGAGACCCAGTACTTC. Its protein product is CASSMVGAGKETQYF.

The DNA for the CDR3 is TGTGCCAGCAGCGTAAATACCGGGGCAGATACGCAGTATTTT. Encoded protein: CASSVNTGADTQYF. The chain joins TRBV9 to TRBJ2-3; D might be TRBD2 (5 bases). This CDR3 region has 14 residues. Germline lookup yields CDR1 SGDLS and CDR2 YYNGEE. V lost 1 base to trimming and J lost 4 bases, with 10 bases between them.

J is TRBJ1-5 and V is TRBV2; D is unresolved. Trimming shortened V by 7 bases and J by 3 bases, and 10 bases separated the two germline ends. The CDR3 spans 13 residues. Germline-derived CDR1 and CDR2 are SNHLY and FYNNEI. The DNA of the CDR3 is TGTGCCAGCACTTGGTCACACAATCAGCCCCAGCATTTT. It yields the protein CASTWSHNQPQHF.

The rearrangement links TRBV5-1 to TRBJ1-1; a possible D gene is TRBD1 (6 bases). The germline V gene has CDR1 SGHRS and CDR2 YFSETQ. Trimming cost V 4 bases and J 4 bases, with 14 bases left between them. The length of the CDR3 is 14 residues. The DNA for the CDR3 is TGCGCCAGCAGCAGGGGACAACCGGCCACTGAAGCTTTCTTT. Translation gives CASSRGQPATEAFF.

The genes are TRBV18 and TRBJ1-3; the D is unclear. The CDR3 totals 15 residues. Looked up from germline, CDR1 is KGHSH and CDR2 is LQKENI. The germline V and J ends were trimmed by 5 bases and 0 bases, with 11 bases remaining between them. CDR3 loop: CASSDDTYSGNTIYF. Written as DNA, the CDR3 is TGTGCCAGCTCAGATGACACGTACTCTGGAAACACCATATATTTT.

The gene calls are TRBV5-1 and TRBJ2-7; TRBD1 matches 9 bases. Germline CDR1 and CDR2: SGHRS and YFSETQ. The CDR3 is 14 residues long. The junction had 7 bases not matched to a gene; V was cut back by 7 bases and J by 2 bases. This CDR3 reads CASHHGTGPYEQYF. CDR3 bases: TGCGCCAGCCACCACGGGACAGGGCCCTACGAGCAGTACTTC.

The gene calls are TRBV7-9 and TRBJ2-3; no definite D call. Per the germline V gene, CDR1 is SEHNR and CDR2 is FQNEAQ (reference sequence). V was clipped by 1 base and J by 2 bases, with 10 bases between them. The CDR3 sequence is 15 residues long. The CDR3 sequence: CASSLVGSPTDTQYF. DNA for the CDR3: TGTGCCAGCAGCTTAGTAGGGTCCCCCACAGATACGCAGTATTTT.

The chain couples TRBV19 to TRBJ1-3, with TRBD1 identical over 9 bases. Trimming cost V 6 bases and J 2 bases; bases outside gene matches: 8. Germline assignment: CDR1 LNHDA and CDR2 SQIVND (reference sequence). CDR3 size: 16 residues. The CDR3 DNA reads TGTGCCAGTAGCAGGACAGGGGAGGCGGCTGGAAACACCATATATTTT. Translated, it gives CASSRTGEAAGNTIYF.

The J gene is TRBJ1-1, the V gene TRBV4-1; D gene unclear. CDR1 and CDR2 from the germline V gene are MGHRA and YSYEKL. The CDR3 is 14 amino acids. The V end lost 4 bases, the J end lost 1 base, and 10 bases lay between the germline ends. The CDR3 loop is CASSLEGSNTEAFF. DNA for the CDR3: TGCGCCAGCAGCCTAGAGGGTTCGAACACTGAAGCTTTCTTT.

V gene TRBV2 combines with J gene TRBJ2-3, with D unclear. The V gene lost 8 bases and the J gene lost 0 bases, with 9 bases spanning the gap. Germline CDR1 SNHLY, CDR2 FYNNEI. The length of the CDR3 is 13 residues. CDR3 nucleotide sequence: TGTGCCAGCGGGCGGAAAAGCACAGATACGCAGTATTTT. Its protein product is CASGRKSTDTQYF.